The rows below give T cell receptor beta chains drawn from one sample of a study of blood T cell repertoires in COVID-19. Assay: immunoSEQ multiplex PCR; the TCRdb copy retains only in-frame clones and omits some. The sample records some 130,000 clones, around 88% being singletons. Sample: peripheral blood. These TCRs come from a man between 45 and 60 years old with acute or convalescent COVID-19. The CDR3 runs from the conserved cysteine through the conserved F or W. D genes are given only for firm matches. Expanded clones get a size class; other rows say once, few or many, or leave the size out.

j_gene: TRBJ2-1; d_gene: TRBD1; v_gene: TRBV6-5; abundance: .; CDR3aa: CASSSVDRGYNEQFF; CDR3nt: TGTGCCAGCTCTAGTGTGGACAGGGGATACAATGAGCAGTTCTTC
j_gene: TRBJ2-1; d_gene: .; v_gene: TRBV14; abundance: .; CDR3aa: CASSQVQGNLNEQFF; CDR3nt: TGTGCCAGCAGCCAAGTACAGGGAAATTTGAATGAGCAGTTCTTC
j_gene: TRBJ1-4; d_gene: .; v_gene: TRBV5-5; abundance: .; CDR3aa: CASSYGATNEKLFF; CDR3nt: TGTGCCAGCAGCTACGGAGCAACTAATGAAAAACTGTTTTTT
j_gene: TRBJ1-2; d_gene: .; v_gene: TRBV5-1; abundance: .; CDR3aa: CASSWAGTSQNYGYTF; CDR3nt: TGCGCCAGCAGTTGGGCCGGGACAAGCCAAAACTATGGCTACACCTTC
j_gene: TRBJ1-1; d_gene: .; v_gene: TRBV6-1; abundance: .; CDR3aa: CASSEAQPNTEAFF; CDR3nt: TGTGCCAGCAGTGAAGCACAGCCAAACACTGAAGCTTTCTTT
j_gene: TRBJ1-2; d_gene: .; v_gene: TRBV5-8; abundance: .; CDR3aa: CASSLTRVSGYTF; CDR3nt: TGTGCCAGCAGCTTGACCAGGGTCTCTGGCTACACCTTC
j_gene: TRBJ1-1; d_gene: .; v_gene: TRBV5-6; abundance: .; CDR3aa: CASGLRTMTAFF; CDR3nt: TGTGCCAGCGGCCTAAGGACAATGACTGCTTTCTTT
j_gene: TRBJ2-1; d_gene: TRBD1; v_gene: TRBV2; abundance: few; CDR3aa: CASTPLQGGYNEQFF; CDR3nt: TGTGCCAGCACTCCCCTACAGGGGGGATACAATGAGCAGTTCTTC
j_gene: TRBJ1-5; d_gene: .; v_gene: TRBV5-5; abundance: .; CDR3aa: CASSLGRAIGVFQPQHF; CDR3nt: TGTGCCAGCAGCTTGGGCAGGGCAATTGGGGTGTTCCAGCCCCAGCATTTT
j_gene: TRBJ1-1; d_gene: .; v_gene: TRBV5-6; abundance: once; CDR3aa: CASSIMTGLNTEAFF; CDR3nt: TGTGCCAGCAGCATTATGACAGGTTTGAACACTGAAGCTTTCTTT
j_gene: TRBJ2-3; d_gene: TRBD2; v_gene: TRBV28; abundance: .; CDR3aa: CASSRTGGSDTQYF; CDR3nt: TGTGCCAGCAGCCGAACGGGGGGTTCAGATACGCAGTATTTT
j_gene: TRBJ2-1; d_gene: TRBD1; v_gene: TRBV7-2; abundance: .; CDR3aa: CASSRGTGSFNEQFF; CDR3nt: TGTGCCAGCAGCCGTGGGACAGGGTCGTTCAATGAGCAGTTCTTC
j_gene: TRBJ1-1; d_gene: TRBD1; v_gene: TRBV11-3; abundance: .; CDR3aa: CASSLDGTGNAFF; CDR3nt: TGTGCCAGCAGCTTAGATGGGACAGGGAACGCTTTCTTT
j_gene: TRBJ1-1; d_gene: TRBD1; v_gene: TRBV7-2; abundance: .; CDR3aa: CASSSLQGLNTEAFF; CDR3nt: TGTGCCAGCAGCTCGTTACAGGGGCTAAACACTGAAGCTTTCTTT
j_gene: TRBJ2-3; d_gene: TRBD2; v_gene: TRBV20-1; abundance: .; CDR3aa: CSASREVADTQYF; CDR3nt: TGCAGTGCTAGTCGGGAGGTGGCAGATACGCAGTATTTT
j_gene: TRBJ1-1; d_gene: TRBD1; v_gene: TRBV30; abundance: .; CDR3aa: CAYHRGEAFF; CDR3nt: TGTGCCTACCACAGGGGAGAAGCTTTCTTT
j_gene: TRBJ2-5; d_gene: .; v_gene: TRBV5-1; abundance: .; CDR3aa: CASSLSGGKETQYF; CDR3nt: TGCGCCAGCAGCTTGTCTGGCGGAAAAGAGACCCAGTACTTC
j_gene: TRBJ2-5; d_gene: TRBD2; v_gene: TRBV24-1; abundance: few; CDR3aa: CATSSRLAGKETQYF; CDR3nt: TGTGCCACCAGTTCCCGCCTAGCGGGGAAAGAGACCCAGTACTTC
j_gene: TRBJ2-4; d_gene: .; v_gene: TRBV6-6; abundance: .; CDR3aa: CASSYSQGTAKNIQYF; CDR3nt: TGTGCCAGCAGTTATTCGCAGGGGACAGCCAAAAACATTCAGTACTTC
j_gene: TRBJ2-1; d_gene: .; v_gene: TRBV9; abundance: .; CDR3aa: CASSAALGVEQFF; CDR3nt: TGTGCCAGCAGCGCCGCCCTAGGGGTTGAGCAGTTCTTC
j_gene: TRBJ2-1; d_gene: .; v_gene: TRBV12-3/TRBV12-4; abundance: once; CDR3aa: CASSLGSRFF; CDR3nt: TGTGCCAGCAGCCTCGGGTCTAGGTTCTTC
j_gene: TRBJ1-1; d_gene: .; v_gene: TRBV27; abundance: .; CDR3aa: CASSFQGRSNTEAFF; CDR3nt: TGTGCCAGCAGTTTCCAGGGCAGGTCTAACACTGAAGCTTTCTTT
j_gene: TRBJ1-5; d_gene: TRBD1; v_gene: TRBV5-5; abundance: once; CDR3aa: CASSLGGRGYQPQHF; CDR3nt: TGTGCCAGCAGCTTGGGAGGCAGGGGGTATCAGCCCCAGCATTTT
j_gene: TRBJ2-1; d_gene: .; v_gene: TRBV28; abundance: .; CDR3aa: CASTSPTDHHYNEQFF; CDR3nt: TGTGCCAGCACCTCTCCGACAGATCACCATTACAATGAGCAGTTCTTC